This paragraph covers one T cell receptor beta chain sequence. The target antigen is unknown. This sample was taken from a study of T cell responses to AZD1222 COVID-19 vaccine. General study points: Females made up more of the donors, who were largely white British, and clonal diversity may have come out too low. After the peak T cell response, and only then, were repertoires sampled.

Repertoires were generated with immunoSEQ multiplex PCR, while TCRdb's copy carries only in-frame clones and drops some. The table shows 100,000 to 130,000 clones, with around nine tenths occurring only once. The germline V and J ends were trimmed by 0 bases and 6 bases, with 13 bases remaining between them. Germline V gene sequence: CDR1 SGDLS, CDR2 YYNGEE. This CDR3 region has 15 residues. This chain links TRBV9 with TRBJ1-5; possibly TRBD1 for D (6 bases). This clonotype was sampled from an adult who received the AZD1222 COVID-19 vaccine. The sample here was peripheral blood, taken 28 days after the second AZD1222 dose. CDR3 loop: CASSVGAGVSQPQHF. DNA for the CDR3: TGTGCCAGCAGCGTAGGGGCAGGGGTCAGTCAGCCCCAGCATTTT.